The next 4 T cell receptor beta chains were all read from a single sample in a study of T cell repertoires and HLA-DP antigens. Their antigens are not known. The data were produced by immunoSEQ multiplex PCR, yet TCRdb's version contains in-frame clones alone and is incomplete. The sample includes some 110,000 clones, 92% of them seen just once. Sequenced material: CD4+ T cells from PBMCs. The origin of the receptors is a woman younger than 30 in good health and CMV-seronegative.

The J gene is TRBJ2-2, the V gene TRBV28, with 9 bases identical to TRBD1. The ends lost 3 bases at V and 6 bases at J; junction bases unmatched: 11. Germline loops: CDR1 MDHEN, CDR2 SYDVKM. The CDR3 runs 17 residues. CDR3: CASSFGGQGYRSGELFF. CDR3 in DNA: TGTGCCAGCAGTTTCGGGGGACAGGGATATAGGTCCGGGGAGCTGTTTTTT.

The chain combines TRBV19 with TRBJ2-1; D perhaps matches TRBD2 (6 bases). There are 14 residues in the CDR3. V lost 1 base, J lost 6 bases, and 10 bases lay in between. Germline-derived CDR1 and CDR2 are LNHDA and SQIVND (reference sequence). The CDR3 loop is CASSIGGGVNEQFF. CDR3 coding DNA: TGTGCCAGTAGTATAGGAGGCGGGGTCAATGAGCAGTTCTTC.

This sequence joins TRBV7-9 and TRBJ1-4; 7 bases agree with TRBD1. The J segment lost 8 bases and the V segment lost 6 bases, leaving 6 bases of the junction unmatched. Germline CDR1 SEHNR, CDR2 FQNEAQ (reference sequence). The CDR3 has 13 residues. In DNA form, the CDR3 reads TGTGCCAGCAGGAGACAGGGTGGAGAAAAACTGTTTTTT. Translating gives CASRRQGGEKLFF.

V and J are TRBV7-9 and TRBJ2-1, with 8 bases aligning to TRBD1. Looked up from germline, CDR1 is SEHNR and CDR2 is FQNEAQ (reference sequence). This CDR3 is 16 amino acids long. The V gene end was trimmed by 4 bases and the J gene end by 7 bases; junction bases not matched to a gene: 12. CDR3 bases: TGTGCCAGCAGCTCCCAATACAGGGGGAGTAAGAATGAGCAGTTCTTC. Translating it yields CASSSQYRGSKNEQFF. Combining the CDR3 with reference TRBV7-9 and TRBJ2-1 gives the whole variable domain DTGVSQNPRHKITKRGQNVTFRCDPISEHNRLYWYRQTLGQGPEFLTYFQNEAQLEKSRLLSDRFSAERPKGSFSTLEIQRTEQGDSAMYLCASSSQYRGSKNEQFFGPGTRLTVL.